This T cell receptor beta chain derives from a study of cytomegalovirus exposure and HLA in healthy donors. Remarks on this clone: Its specificity is unknown.

Regarding the study as a whole: Among TCR sequences, most were rare, though some public TCRs appeared in many donors.

PCR involved 60 Vbeta and 13 Jbeta primers. Assay used: immunoSEQ multiplex PCR; TCRdb lists only in-frame clones, some missing. The sample contains more than 35,000 clones, around 68% of which appear only once. Per the germline V gene, CDR1 is SGHAT and CDR2 is FQNNGV. This CDR3 region has 12 residues. Trimming left V 3 bases short and J 10 bases short, with 7 bases between. This clonotype was obtained from a man in his forties or fifties in good health and CMV-seronegative. The chain carries TRBV11-2 and TRBJ1-6, with D uncertain. The sample taken for sequencing was PBMCs. In nucleotides, the CDR3 is TGTGCCAGCAGCTTCGGTCGCTCACCCCTCCACTTT. Translated, it gives CASSFGRSPLHF.